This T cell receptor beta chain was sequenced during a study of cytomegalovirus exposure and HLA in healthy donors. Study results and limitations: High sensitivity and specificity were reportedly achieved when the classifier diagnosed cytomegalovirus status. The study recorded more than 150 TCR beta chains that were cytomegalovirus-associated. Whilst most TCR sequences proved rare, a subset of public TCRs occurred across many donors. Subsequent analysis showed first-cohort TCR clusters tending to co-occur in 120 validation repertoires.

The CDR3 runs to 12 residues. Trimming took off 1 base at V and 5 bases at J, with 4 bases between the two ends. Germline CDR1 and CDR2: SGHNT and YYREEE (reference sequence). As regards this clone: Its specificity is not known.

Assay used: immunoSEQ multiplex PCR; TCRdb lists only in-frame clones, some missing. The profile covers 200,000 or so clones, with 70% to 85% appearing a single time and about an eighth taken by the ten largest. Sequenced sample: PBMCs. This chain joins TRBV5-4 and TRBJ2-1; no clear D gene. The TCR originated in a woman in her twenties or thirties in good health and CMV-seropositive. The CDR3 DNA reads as TGTGCCAGCAGCTTGCCCGACAATGAGCAGTTCTTC. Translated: CASSLPDNEQFF.